The 26 T cell receptor beta chains presented below share a single source sample, sequenced in a study of cytomegalovirus exposure and HLA in healthy donors. With 60 Vbeta and 13 Jbeta primers, the PCR was carried out. Sequenced by immunoSEQ multiplex PCR; TCRdb stores in-frame clones only, minus some. The record lists approximately 75,000 clones, of which the ten most abundant hold 4% to 5.5%. The sequenced sample was PBMCs. These receptor sequences come from a middle-aged man in good health and CMV-seronegative.

The V gene is TRBV5-6, the J gene TRBJ2-7; a possible D gene is TRBD2 (5 bases). Trimming removed 5 bases at V and 5 bases at J, with 11 bases between. Looked up from germline, CDR1 is SGHDT and CDR2 is YYEEEE. The CDR3 is made up of 12 amino acids. CDR3 region: CASRTGLHEQYF. As DNA, the CDR3 is TGTGCCAGCAGAACGGGGTTACACGAGCAGTACTTC.

This sequence joins TRBV30 and TRBJ2-7; TRBD1 matches 9 bases. Germline values: CDR1 GTSNPN, CDR2 SVGIG (reference sequence). J was trimmed by 3 bases and V by 0 bases; bases with no gene match: 3. This CDR3 has 14 residues. The DNA of the CDR3 is TGTGCCTGGAGTGTAGGGACAGGGCTCTACGAGCAGTACTTC. This encodes CAWSVGTGLYEQYF.

The CDR3 nucleotides read TGCAGCGTTTTAACAGGGAGCTATGGCTACACCTTC. This codes for CSVLTGSYGYTF. The chain is built from TRBV29-1 and TRBJ1-2; possibly TRBD1 for D (6 bases). Germline CDR1 reads SQVTM; CDR2 reads ANQGSEA. The V end was cut by 5 bases, the J end by 4 bases, with 11 bases between. This CDR3 is 12 amino acids long.

The V gene is TRBV5-6, the J gene TRBJ1-2, with 7 bases lining up with TRBD1. This CDR3 region has 15 residues. V trimming: 1 base; J trimming: 2 bases; junction bases outside the gene matches: 5. The germline gives CDR1 SGHDT, CDR2 YYEEEE. In DNA, the CDR3 is TGTGCCAGCAGCTTGTCCTGGACAGGCAACTATGGCTACACCTTC. It translates to CASSLSWTGNYGYTF.

The chain combines TRBV7-2 with TRBJ2-3; tentative D call: TRBD2 (6 bases). The V gene lost 2 bases and the J gene lost 2 bases, with 8 bases spanning the gap. The CDR3 sequence is 14 residues long. The V gene's germline CDR1 is SGHTA and CDR2 FQGNSA. This chain's CDR3 is CASSLLAYTDTQYF. Here the CDR3 DNA reads TGTGCCAGCAGCTTACTAGCGTACACAGATACGCAGTATTTT.

The CDR3 spells CASRTHRGPGNTIYF. In DNA, the CDR3 is TGTGCCAGCAGAACCCACAGGGGGCCTGGAAACACCATATATTTT. The chain uses TRBV7-2 and TRBJ1-3, with 9 bases fitting TRBD1. The trim removed 6 bases at V and 2 bases at J, leaving 5 bases unmatched. The germline V gene has CDR1 SGHTA and CDR2 FQGNSA. This CDR3 is built from 15 residues.

The V and J genes are TRBV12-5 and TRBJ2-3, with TRBD2 identical over 10 bases. Germline CDR1 LGHNT, CDR2 FRNRAP. The CDR3 spans 15 residues. V lost 6 bases to trimming and J lost 0 bases; unmatched junction nucleotides: 3. This chain's CDR3 is CASGRTSGSTDTQYF. DNA for the CDR3: TGTGCTAGTGGGCGGACTAGCGGAAGCACAGATACGCAGTATTTT.

This chain uses TRBV11-2 with TRBJ1-1; the D gene is possibly TRBD1 (5 bases). The CDR3 contains 16 residues. The germline V gene encodes CDR1 SGHAT and CDR2 FQNNGV. Between the trimmed V and J ends, which lost 5 bases and 1 base, there was a span of 17 bases. CDR3: CASSDPWGGENTEAFF. For the CDR3, the DNA is TGTGCCAGCAGCGATCCCTGGGGGGGAGAGAACACTGAAGCTTTCTTT.

This chain uses TRBV5-5 with TRBJ2-1; 8 bases fit TRBD2. The CDR3 is 15 residues long. CDR1 is SGHKS, CDR2 YYEKEE, per germline (reference sequence). The ends lost 4 bases at V and 9 bases at J; junction bases unmatched: 12. The CDR3 nucleotides are TGTGCCAGCAGCCCGGAAGGACTAGCCTCGAGTGAGCAGTTCTTC. Translation: CASSPEGLASSEQFF.

V is TRBV5-1 and J is TRBJ2-7; 12 bases line up with TRBD2. The CDR3 sequence is 15 residues long. Losses at the gene ends were 6 bases for V and 2 bases for J; bases not matched to a gene: 6. CDR1 and CDR2 (germline): SGHRS, YFSETQ. The CDR3 is CASTFLAGGPYEQYF. The CDR3 DNA reads as TGCGCCAGCACCTTTCTAGCGGGAGGGCCCTACGAGCAGTACTTC.

This rearrangement joins TRBV7-9 to TRBJ2-5, with D tentatively TRBD1 (5 bases). The J call may be incorrect, as the DNA end agrees better with TRBJ2-7. This CDR3 is built from 13 residues. Germline CDR1 is SEHNR and CDR2 is FQNEAQ (reference sequence). The CDR3 spells CASSEWTTYEQYF. For the CDR3, the DNA is TGTGCCAGCAGCGAATGGACAACCTACGAGCAGTACTTC.

The V call is TRBV6-5, the J call TRBJ2-1; tentative D call: TRBD1 (6 bases). V lost 2 bases and J lost 9, with 17 bases in between. Germline CDR1 is MNHEY and CDR2 is SVGAGI. The CDR3 loop spans 15 amino acids. CDR3 nucleotide sequence: TGTGCCAGCAGTTACGACCTGACAGGTTTGGCTGAGCAGTTCTTC. Translation: CASSYDLTGLAEQFF.

The chain combines TRBV7-2 with TRBJ1-1; TRBD1 matches at 7 bases. Germline V CDR1 and CDR2: SGHTA, FQGNSA. Losses at the gene ends were 10 bases for V and 4 bases for J; bases not matched to a gene: 9. This CDR3 region has 13 residues. The CDR3 spells CATRQGRGTEAFF. The CDR3 DNA sequence: TGTGCCACAAGACAGGGTCGTGGCACTGAAGCTTTCTTT.

The chain joins TRBV11-2 to TRBJ1-4, with TRBD1 identical over 9 bases. The length of the CDR3 is 19 residues. V shed 6 bases and J 7 bases; nucleotides not matched to a gene: 21. The germline CDR1 and CDR2 sequences are SGHAT and FQNNGV. CDR3 DNA sequence: TGTGCCAGCAGTACGAGACAGGGGGTATTATGGGCAGGACGTGAAAAACTGTTTTTT. Translated: CASSTRQGVLWAGREKLFF.

This chain links TRBV27 with TRBJ1-2, with 7 bases aligning to TRBD1. CDR3 size: 15 residues. Germline CDR1 MNHEY, CDR2 SMNVEV (reference sequence). V lost 6 bases to trimming and J lost 2 bases; unmatched junction nucleotides: 9. CDR3 DNA: TGTGCCAGCAGAACATGGACAGGAAAGAACTATGGCTACACCTTC. Amino acids: CASRTWTGKNYGYTF.

The chain links TRBV4-3 to TRBJ1-2; D is perhaps TRBD1 (5 bases). Trimming removed 1 base at V and 7 bases at J, with 22 bases between. This CDR3 is built from 17 residues. Per the germline V gene, CDR1 is LGHNA and CDR2 is YSLEER. DNA for the CDR3: TGCGCCAGCAGCCAAGGAGACCTAGGGGTTTTCTCGGCTGGCTACACCTTC. It yields the protein CASSQGDLGVFSAGYTF.

This sequence joins TRBV30 and TRBJ1-5; 9 positions match TRBD1. Germline-derived CDR1 and CDR2 are GTSNPN and SVGIG (reference sequence). The junction had 8 bases not matched to a gene; V was cut back by 2 bases and J by 9 bases. The CDR3 length is 14 residues. CDR3 DNA: TGTGCCTGGAGTCTGGACAGGGGCCCTGGGCCCCAGCATTTT. This translates into CAWSLDRGPGPQHF.

V gene TRBV5-1 combines with J gene TRBJ1-2, with D uncertain. The germline gives CDR1 SGHRS, CDR2 YFSETQ. This CDR3 is 14 amino acids long. Between the trimmed V and J ends, which lost 0 bases and 2 bases, there was a span of 8 bases. The CDR3 DNA sequence: TGCGCCAGCAGCTTGGTTCCGGAGAACTATGGCTACACCTTC. Residues: CASSLVPENYGYTF.

This chain connects TRBV10-3 to TRBJ1-5; D not certain. The V end was cut by 10 bases, the J end by 0 bases, with 13 bases between. CDR3 length: 14 amino acids. Germline loops: CDR1 ENHRY, CDR2 SYGVKD. This chain's CDR3 is CATAPGYSNQPQHF. In DNA, the CDR3 is TGTGCCACCGCACCCGGGTATAGCAATCAGCCCCAGCATTTT.

The chain recombines TRBV29-1 with TRBJ1-2, with 10 bases aligning to TRBD1. CDR1 and CDR2 from the germline V gene are SQVTM and ANQGSEA. The ends lost 2 bases at V and 5 bases at J; junction bases unmatched: 14. The CDR3 has 17 amino acids. In DNA form, the CDR3 reads TGCAGCGTTGAACTTGCGACAGGGGGCGCGGGTGGTTATGGCTACACCTTC. This gives the protein CSVELATGGAGGYGYTF.

CDR3 amino acids: CASSPPSYEQYF. The CDR3 DNA follows: TGCGCCAGCAGCCCTCCCTCCTACGAGCAGTACTTC. The chain recombines TRBV5-1 with TRBJ2-7; D is undetermined. From germline, CDR1 is SGHRS and CDR2 YFSETQ. Trimming removed 4 bases at V and 0 bases at J, with 5 bases between. CDR3 length: 12 residues. The full variable domain, in which reference TRBV5-1 and TRBJ2-7 provide the parts outside the CDR3, is KAGVTQTPRYLIKTRGQQVTLSCSPISGHRSVSWYQQTPGQGLQFLFEYFSETQRNKGNFPGRFSGRQFSNSRSEMNVSTLELGDSALYLCASSPPSYEQYFGPGTRLTVT.

The rearrangement joins TRBV27 to TRBJ2-7, with no clear D. CDR3 size: 16 residues. V was clipped by 0 bases and J by 4 bases, with 16 bases between them. CDR1 and CDR2 from the germline V gene are MNHEY and SMNVEV (reference sequence). The CDR3 region is CASSLSEAVVPYEQYF. The CDR3, as DNA: TGTGCCAGCAGTTTATCTGAGGCGGTAGTACCGTACGAGCAGTACTTC.

The rearrangement joins TRBV4-3 to TRBJ2-2; maybe TRBD2 (6 bases). Germline CDR1 and CDR2: LGHNA and YSLEER. CDR3 length equals 16 residues. The germline V and J ends were trimmed by 1 base and 7 bases, with 16 bases remaining between them. CDR3 DNA: TGCGCCAGCAGCCAAGTCGCCGGGAGAGGCGGCGGGGAGCTGTTTTTT. Its translation is CASSQVAGRGGGELFF.

This chain connects TRBV19 to TRBJ2-5; possibly TRBD2 for D (5 bases). V lost 2 bases to trimming and J lost 3 bases, with 10 bases between them. Germline loops: CDR1 LNHDA, CDR2 SQIVND (reference sequence). The CDR3 is made up of 14 amino acids. The CDR3 DNA follows: TGTGCCAGTAGTATATCCGGGATAAAAGAGACCCAGTACTTC. It codes for CASSISGIKETQYF. Supplemented by reference TRBV19 and TRBJ2-5, the full variable domain reads DGGITQSPKYLFRKEGQNVTLSCEQNLNHDAMYWYRQDPGQGLRLIYYSQIVNDFQKGDIAEGYSVSREKKESFPLTVTSAQKNPTAFYLCASSISGIKETQYFGPGTRLLVL.

The chain is built from TRBV9 and TRBJ2-5; TRBD1 is a possible D gene (6 bases). The CDR3 sequence is 13 residues long. The V end lost 0 bases, the J end lost 5 bases, and 8 bases lay between the germline ends. From germline, CDR1 is SGDLS and CDR2 YYNGEE. CDR3 DNA sequence: TGTGCCAGCAGCGTAGGAACAGGGGAGACCCAGTACTTC. The encoded protein is CASSVGTGETQYF.

The chain couples TRBV28 to TRBJ1-3; D uncertain. CDR3 length: 15 residues. Looked up from germline, CDR1 is MDHEN and CDR2 is SYDVKM. The V gene lost 2 bases and the J gene lost 0 bases, with 8 bases spanning the gap. The CDR3 here is CASSLIRGSGNTIYF. In nucleotides, the CDR3 is TGTGCCAGCAGTTTAATCCGGGGCTCTGGAAACACCATATATTTT.